This TCR beta chain was found in a study of OX40 agonist ivuxolimab in advanced cancers. Findings and limits, study-wide: Partial responders dosed at 0.1-3.0 mg/kg displayed clonal expansion ranking among the lowest.

Worth noting for this clone: Its cognate antigen is unknown.

The method was immunoSEQ multiplex PCR; TCRdb's version includes in-frame clones alone and lacks a portion of them. The repertoire consists of about 75,000 clones, with roughly 81% occurring once and the leading ten covering under 20%. Per germline, CDR1 MNHEY and CDR2 SVGAGI. V gave up 5 bases and J gave up 6 bases, with 13 bases separating them. CDR3 length: 13 residues. The TCR originated in an adult with an advanced solid tumor such as melanoma, head and neck, liver or kidney cancer. The chain combines TRBV6-5 with TRBJ1-2; the D gene is possibly TRBD1 (6 bases). This sample comprised CD4+ or CD8+ T cells sorted from blood, obtained in a trial of the OX40 agonist ivuxolimab. Here the CDR3 DNA reads TGTGCCAGCAGTGACGGAGCAGGGGATGGCTACACCTTC. Protein: CASSDGAGDGYTF.